This T cell receptor (beta chain) came from a study of tumor and adjacent non-tumor tissue in lung cancer. Whole-study context: Patients were aged roughly 30 to 76, approximately 11 men and about five women, stage I to III. Regarding the study as a whole: In normal lung, the top 100 clones were significantly more dominant than in tumor. Tumor TCR diversity, when higher, was linked to shorter survival.

The library came from three nested PCR rounds adapted from ARM-PCR protocols. TCRdb reprocessed the multiplex PCR reads with MiXCR, giving one entry per CDR3 protein. There are over 110,000 distinct CDR3 sequences in the sample; approximately 72% occur only once, and about 18% lies in the top ten. The template was RNA from unsorted bulk tissue. As regards this clonotype: The antigen is not known. Mismatch with germline at one junction end may stem from a read error.

This CDR3 is built from 14 residues. Germline V gives CDR1 SGHAT, CDR2 FQNNGV. Sequenced sample: lung tumor tissue. The rearrangement joins TRBV11-2 to TRBJ2-5, with D possibly TRBD1 on 6 matching bases. The sequence was obtained from a man aged 55 to 70 with small cell lung cancer. The CDR3 DNA sequence: TGTGCCAGAAGCTTAGACACAGGGCAAGAGACCCAGTCCTTC. Translating gives CARSLDTGQETQSF.